These T cell receptor beta chains were read from a single sample in a study of response to subunit inactivated influenza vaccine. MiXCR, run by TCRdb on the RT-PCR reads, gives a single entry per CDR3 protein. Of about 500,000 distinct CDR3 sequences in the sample, 16% were seen once. The sample in question was CD4+ T cells sorted from PBMCs, obtained less than 30 months after vaccination. These receptors were obtained from a man aged 45 to 75 who received an inactivated influenza vaccine. Both conserved end residues are part of each CDR3. A D gene is named only where the DNA matches it firmly. Clone size is given for some rows only: seen once, a few or many times, or a class if the clone is expanded.

J | V | size | D | CDR3 | DNA
TRBJ2-3 | TRBV4-1 | - | - | CASSQDWGTDTQYF | TGCGCCAGCAGCCAAGATTGGGGCACAGATACGCAGTATTTT
TRBJ2-5 | TRBV7-9 | few | TRBD1 | CASSHSPGTGKETQYF | TGTGCCAGCAGCCACTCACCGGGGACAGGGAAAGAGACCCAGTACTTC
TRBJ1-1 | TRBV7-9 | few | TRBD1 | CASSLQQGATEAFF | TGTGCCAGCAGCTTACAGCAGGGGGCCACTGAAGCTTTCTTT
TRBJ1-1 | TRBV12-3/TRBV12-4 | few | TRBD1 | CASRLTGGVDTEAFF | TGTGCCAGCAGACTGACAGGGGGTGTTGACACTGAAGCTTTCTTT
TRBJ2-3 | TRBV19 | - | TRBD2 | CASSPTSGNTDTQYF | TGTGCCAGTAGTCCGACTAGCGGAAACACAGATACGCAGTATTTT
TRBJ1-1 | TRBV27 | few | - | CASSNPRVNTEAFF | TGTGCCAGCAGTAACCCCAGGGTGAACACTGAAGCTTTCTTT
TRBJ2-1 | TRBV24-1 | many | TRBD1 | CATSDLQTSGQGAYEQFF | TGTGCCACCAGTGATTTACAAACCTCGGGACAGGGGGCCTATGAGCAGTTCTTC
TRBJ2-3 | TRBV25-1 | few | TRBD1 | CASSDSTGAGNTQYF | TGTGCCAGCAGTGATAGTACAGGGGCAGGGAATACGCAGTATTTT
TRBJ2-1 | TRBV12-3/TRBV12-4 | - | TRBD1 | CASSQRTGPGVGEQFF | TGTGCCAGCAGTCAGCGGACAGGACCCGGGGTCGGTGAGCAGTTCTTC
TRBJ2-1 | TRBV4-3 | few | - | CASSQDPGASYNEQFF | TGCGCCAGCAGCCAAGATCCGGGAGCGTCCTACAATGAGCAGTTCTTC
TRBJ2-1 | TRBV7-3 | few | TRBD2 | CASSLNRGGYNEQFF | TGTGCCAGCAGCTTAAACCGGGGGGGTTACAATGAGCAGTTCTTC
TRBJ2-7 | TRBV29-1 | - | - | CSVNTLGASEQYF | TGCAGCGTGAACACTCTAGGCGCGAGCGAGCAGTACTTC
TRBJ1-2 | TRBV5-1 | - | - | CASSVSPNRVSYGYTF | TGCGCCAGCAGCGTGTCACCTAACAGGGTCAGCTATGGCTACACCTTC
TRBJ2-1 | TRBV15 | few | - | CATSRDFGLPGNEQFF | TGTGCCACCAGCAGGGATTTTGGACTGCCAGGCAATGAGCAGTTCTTC
TRBJ2-5 | TRBV24-1 | few | - | CATSDSRGPQETQYF | TGTGCCACCAGTGACTCCAGGGGACCCCAAGAGACCCAGTACTTC
TRBJ2-3 | TRBV20-1 | - | TRBD2 | CSADQRGGVADTQYF | TGCAGTGCCGACCAGCGGGGGGGCGTGGCAGATACGCAGTATTTT
TRBJ1-4 | TRBV18 | - | - | CASSSGQVGNNEKLFF | TGTGCCAGCTCATCCGGACAAGTTGGGAATAATGAAAAACTGTTTTTT
TRBJ2-1 | TRBV9 | few | TRBD2 | CASSVAGPGGLADEQFF | TGTGCCAGCAGCGTAGCGGGCCCCGGGGGACTAGCCGATGAGCAGTTCTTC
TRBJ2-3 | TRBV5-1 | few | - | CASSYLRGDTQYF | TGCGCCAGCAGCTACTTAAGGGGGGATACGCAGTATTTT
TRBJ2-3 | TRBV20-1 | few | - | CSASGGMRDPTTDTQYF | TGCAGTGCTAGTGGGGGGATGCGGGACCCAACCACAGATACGCAGTATTTT
TRBJ2-4 | TRBV4-1 | many | - | CASSHSGAKNIQYF | TGCGCCAGCAGCCACAGTGGGGCCAAAAACATTCAGTACTTC
TRBJ2-1 | TRBV7-2 | - | - | CASSLGDHYNEQFF | TGTGCCAGCAGCTTAGGGGACCACTACAATGAGCAGTTCTTC
TRBJ1-1 | TRBV4-2 | many | - | CASSQRGNTEAFF | TGTGCCAGCAGCCAACGGGGGAACACTGAAGCTTTCTTT
TRBJ1-3 | TRBV7-9 | - | - | CASSPETGGNTIYF | TGTGCCAGCAGCCCGGAGACAGGAGGAAACACCATATATTTT
TRBJ1-2 | TRBV3-1 | - | TRBD1 | CASSQSRNRGAYGYTF | TGTGCCAGCAGCCAAAGCCGAAACAGGGGTGCCTATGGCTACACCTTC
TRBJ2-1 | TRBV10-1 | many | - | CASSVPVVAKGNEQFF | TGCGCCAGCAGTGTCCCCGTGGTAGCTAAAGGCAATGAGCAGTTCTTC
TRBJ2-1 | TRBV24-1 | - | TRBD2 | CATSDAGLAYYNEQFF | TGTGCCACCAGTGATGCGGGACTAGCATATTACAATGAGCAGTTCTTC
TRBJ2-3 | TRBV28 | - | TRBD1 | CASSGQGAGTDTQYF | TGTGCCAGCTCTGGACAGGGCGCTGGCACAGATACGCAGTATTTT
TRBJ2-2 | TRBV21-1 | - | - | CASSKWAELRTDTGELFF | TGTGCCAGCAGCAAATGGGCAGAGTTACGGACGGACACCGGGGAGCTGTTTTTT
TRBJ2-5 | TRBV5-1 | - | - | CASSLDASVETQYF | TGCGCCAGCAGCTTGGATGCTAGCGTCGAGACCCAGTACTTC
TRBJ2-5 | TRBV6-2/TRBV6-3 | many | - | CASSRDRLRQETQYF | TGTGCCAGCAGTCGAGACAGGCTTCGCCAAGAGACCCAGTACTTC
TRBJ1-5 | TRBV20-1 | - | - | CSARDGGRNNQPQHF | TGCAGTGCTAGAGATGGGGGACGGAATAATCAGCCCCAGCATTTT
TRBJ1-1 | TRBV20-1 | - | - | CSASVFTEAFF | TGCAGTGCGTCGGTATTCACTGAAGCTTTCTTT
TRBJ1-1 | TRBV11-1 | many | - | CASSLGRVFPPSPPTEAFF | TGTGCCAGCAGCTTAGGAAGGGTTTTTCCCCCATCTCCCCCAACTGAAGCTTTCTTT
TRBJ1-3 | TRBV20-1 | - | - | CSASTGRDGTIYF | TGCAGTGCTAGCACAGGGCGAGACGGCACCATATATTTT
TRBJ2-6 | TRBV12-3/TRBV12-4 | few | TRBD1 | CASSLGQPSGANVLTF | TGTGCCAGCAGCTTGGGACAGCCCTCTGGGGCCAACGTCCTGACTTTC
TRBJ2-7 | TRBV2 | - | TRBD2 | CASSVTSGGPYF | TGTGCCAGCAGTGTAACTAGCGGGGGACCATACTTC
TRBJ2-1 | TRBV20-1 | few | - | CSASRLVQYNEQFF | TGCAGTGCATCTCGACTAGTTCAGTACAATGAGCAGTTCTTC
TRBJ2-3 | TRBV18 | few | - | CASSPTSARYGTDTQYF | TGTGCCAGCTCACCAACAAGTGCCAGATACGGCACAGATACGCAGTATTTT
TRBJ2-5 | TRBV7-2 | - | - | CASSLALGETQYF | TGTGCCAGCAGCTTAGCCCTGGGAGAGACCCAGTACTTC
TRBJ2-1 | TRBV20-1 | few | - | CSAPTGTPDNEQFF | TGCAGTGCCCCGACCGGGACTCCGGACAATGAGCAGTTCTTC
TRBJ1-2 | TRBV6-4 | few | - | CASSETVSGTYGYTF | TGTGCCAGCAGTGAGACAGTTTCGGGCACCTATGGCTACACCTTC
TRBJ2-1 | TRBV7-9 | - | - | CASSWDGEQFF | TGTGCCAGCAGTTGGGACGGGGAGCAGTTCTTC
TRBJ2-7 | TRBV28 | few | - | CASSLLGTSGEQYF | TGTGCCAGCAGTTTATTGGGGACCTCGGGGGAGCAGTACTTC
TRBJ2-3 | TRBV20-1 | - | TRBD2 | CSATGGGRLADTQYF | TGCAGTGCCACGGGGGGCGGGAGGCTGGCAGATACGCAGTATTTT
TRBJ2-1 | TRBV4-3 | many | - | CASSQDWGREIYNEQFF | TGCGCCAGCAGCCAAGATTGGGGCAGAGAGATTTACAATGAGCAGTTCTTC